This record covers a single TCR beta chain. Its antigen remains unidentified. The record has no base qualities; no much larger clone is one base away. The collaborating institutions used their own protocols to collect whole blood in K2EDTA tubes. Collaborator samples were shipped for TCRbeta analysis as frozen whole blood, isolated PBMCs, or DNA extracted from either sample type. The sample originates from a study of blood T cell repertoires in COVID-19 (dated by TCRdb to 2020 to 2021). At the level of the whole study: Collaborator samples came from the United States, Italy and Spain and covered acute and convalescent phases of COVID-19. The dataset comprised deeply sampled blood TCRbeta repertoires from subjects exposed to, actively infected with, or recovered from COVID-19. Where HLA class I and class II types were available, the types were taken from metadata supplied by the sample provider, not from assay-based typing. Nearly every sample came with metadata listing a de-identified subject ID, COVID-19 status, age in years and sex. The material from the prospective study consisted of cDNA or gDNA derived from T cells, B-cell-depleted T cells, or PBMCs. The samples were drawn from two sources: the first 160 participants of the ongoing ImmuneRACE study, and 950 to 1,500 subjects contributed by 6 global collaborators. The repertoires were released in a freely available public database meant as a resource for research on the immune response to SARS-CoV-2.

The immunoSEQ Assay, a bias-controlled multiplex PCR, was used to amplify TCRbeta CDR3 regions from genomic DNA. For the original study's pipeline: Nucleated cell counts per sample were estimated from amplification of reference gene primers within the assay. To quantify the absolute abundance of each unique TCRbeta CDR3 rearrangement, sequence reads were collapsed and filtered. For each sample, productive Simpson clonality was calculated by taking the square root of Simpson's diversity index across productive rearrangements. TCRdb re-hosts the immuneACCESS table, in-frame sequences only. Its copies lack some clones; in the studies checked, an unresolved V gene accounts for under half of them, and the cause for the rest is not known. The V and J calls and clone size are taken from that table; D and trimming were inferred from the DNA. This sample is represented by 150,000 to 200,000 clones; approximately 90% of them were singletons. The ten largest account for around 0.53% of the sample.

Reading from cysteine to phenylalanine, the CDR3 counts 18 amino acids. Only the CDR3 part of the read is kept: 54 bases, read in frame from the first base. After removal of 3 bases from V and 2 bases from J, the junction retains 7 bases not matched to a gene. CDR1 and CDR2 (ENHRY, SYGVKD) derive from the germline V gene. General conclusions and limits of the study: The quantity of clinical and demographic metadata differed by source and by participant and was supplied without curation.

This sequence originates from a man aged 45-65 years with acute or convalescent COVID-19. This sequence uses TRBV10-3 and TRBJ2-4, and 13 junction bases match TRBD2. Sequenced sample: peripheral blood. The CDR3 region reads CAISDGLAGVRTKNIQYF. The sequenced DNA: TGTGCCATCAGTGATGGACTAGCGGGGGTTAGGACCAAAAACATTCAGTACTTC.